This passage covers 31 T cell receptor beta chains from one sample sequenced in a study of T cell responses to AZD1222 COVID-19 vaccine. This table comes from immunoSEQ multiplex PCR, and its TCRdb copy is limited to in-frame clones, with some not included. This sample has 130,000 or so clones; around 93% occur once, and the top ten carry 1.1%. The sample consisted of peripheral blood, taken on day 0 of AZD1222 vaccination. The receptors were gathered from an adult in good health.

The CDR3 coding sequence is TGCGCCAGCAGCTTGGGTGGGGGACCCTCCTACGAGCAGTACTTC. Translated: CASSLGGGPSYEQYF. The rearrangement links TRBV5-1 to TRBJ2-7, with D tentatively TRBD1 or TRBD2 (5 bases each). The CDR3 has 15 amino acids. V was trimmed by 0 bases and J by 0 bases, leaving 10 bases between them. Germline V gene lookup returns CDR1 SGHRS and CDR2 YFSETQ.

J is TRBJ2-5 and V is TRBV29-1; D possibly corresponds to TRBD2 (7 bases). This CDR3 spans 14 amino acids. V was pared by 7 bases and J by 0 bases, with 15 bases between. In germline, CDR1 is SQVTM, CDR2 ANQGSEA. Here the CDR3 DNA reads TGCAGCGGACGGGGGGCGGGGGACCAAGAGACCCAGTACTTC. Its translation: CSGRGAGDQETQYF. The whole variable domain, filled in from reference TRBV29-1 and TRBJ2-5, reads SAVISQKPSRDICQRGTSLTIQCQVDSQVTMMFWYRQQPGQSLTLIATANQGSEATYESGFVIDKFPISRPNLTFSTLTVSNMSPEDSSIYLCSGRGAGDQETQYFGPGTRLLVL.

This chain uses TRBV18 with TRBJ1-3, with D uncertain. V was clipped by 2 bases and J by 0 bases, with 5 bases between them. This CDR3 comprises 14 residues. Germline lookup yields CDR1 KGHSH and CDR2 LQKENI. CDR3 sequence reads: CASSPVGSGNTIYF. CDR3 in DNA: TGTGCCAGCTCACCAGTGGGCTCTGGAAACACCATATATTTT.

The rearrangement links TRBV27 to TRBJ1-2; 10 nucleotides align to TRBD1. Germline loops: CDR1 MNHEY, CDR2 SMNVEV (reference sequence). The CDR3 has 16 amino acids. V shed 4 bases, J shed 4 bases, and the junction held 9 bases outside the gene matches. CDR3 in amino acids: CASSSPPGQGFYGYTF. The CDR3 coding sequence is TGTGCCAGCAGTTCACCTCCGGGACAGGGGTTCTATGGCTACACCTTC.

The chain carries TRBV6-5 and TRBJ2-1; D perhaps matches TRBD2 (5 bases). This CDR3 spans 16 amino acids. CDR1 is MNHEY and CDR2 is SVGAGI in the germline V gene. Trimming shortened V by 2 bases and J by 0 bases, and 11 bases separated the two germline ends. Here the CDR3 reads CASSYTASSSYNEQFF. The CDR3 coding sequence is TGTGCCAGCAGTTACACAGCTAGCAGCTCCTACAATGAGCAGTTCTTC.

V is TRBV6-2 or TRBV6-3 and J is TRBJ2-7; D unclear. The germline V and J ends were trimmed by 0 bases and 3 bases, with 3 bases remaining between them. The CDR3 covers 12 residues. Germline loops: CDR1 MNHEY, CDR2 SVGEGT. The CDR3 nucleotides are TGTGCCAGCAGTTACTCCGACTACGAGCAGTACTTC. Translated, it gives CASSYSDYEQYF.

This chain links TRBV29-1 with TRBJ2-5, with D maybe TRBD2 (6 bases). Germline V gives CDR1 SQVTM, CDR2 ANQGSEA. V was pared by 7 bases and J by 4 bases, with 13 bases between. The CDR3 consists of 12 residues. The CDR3 spells CSARDWSETQYF. DNA for the CDR3: TGCAGCGCTAGGGACTGGTCAGAGACCCAGTACTTC. The entire variable domain, with the rest obtained from reference TRBV29-1 and TRBJ2-5, is as follows: SAVISQKPSRDICQRGTSLTIQCQVDSQVTMMFWYRQQPGQSLTLIATANQGSEATYESGFVIDKFPISRPNLTFSTLTVSNMSPEDSSIYLCSARDWSETQYFGPGTRLLVL.

This clone was seen a handful of times. The chain links TRBV2 to TRBJ1-6; D perhaps matches TRBD1 (6 bases). The CDR3 has 15 amino acids. CDR1 and CDR2 (germline): SNHLY, FYNNEI. Trimming pared 6 bases from V and 8 bases from J, leaving 17 bases between. The CDR3 is CASSDSTGGDSPLHF. For the CDR3, the DNA is TGTGCCAGCAGCGATTCGACAGGTGGAGATTCACCCCTCCACTTT.

This clone was found once. J is TRBJ2-3 and V is TRBV5-1; no reliable D call. Looked up from germline, CDR1 is SGHRS and CDR2 is YFSETQ. V was pared by 0 bases and J by 2 bases, with 7 bases between. The CDR3 is made up of 14 amino acids. DNA for the CDR3: TGCGCCAGCAGCTTGGTTCAGACCACAGATACGCAGTATTTT. Its translation is CASSLVQTTDTQYF. The whole variable domain, filled in from reference TRBV5-1 and TRBJ2-3, reads KAGVTQTPRYLIKTRGQQVTLSCSPISGHRSVSWYQQTPGQGLQFLFEYFSETQRNKGNFPGRFSGRQFSNSRSEMNVSTLELGDSALYLCASSLVQTTDTQYFGPGTRLTVL.

This sequence joins TRBV5-4 and TRBJ1-4; 8 bases are a match to TRBD1. From germline, CDR1 is SGHNT and CDR2 YYREEE (reference sequence). The CDR3 loop spans 13 amino acids. Trimming cost V 2 bases and J 8 bases; bases outside gene matches: 2. CDR3 residues: CASSLRQGEKLFF. The CDR3 DNA follows: TGTGCCAGCAGCTTACGACAGGGGGAAAAACTGTTTTTT.

In the case of this clone: Other DNA sequences in the sample encode the same CDR3. The V and J genes are TRBV2 and TRBJ1-4; a weak D match, TRBD1 (5 bases). CDR1 SNHLY and CDR2 FYNNEI come from the germline V gene. CDR3 size: 15 residues. Trimming cost V 3 bases and J 6 bases, with 14 bases left between them. The CDR3 bases are TGTGCCAGCAGTGAGGTTACGGGAGGGGATGAAAAACTGTTTTTT. It codes for CASSEVTGGDEKLFF. The whole variable domain, remainder taken from reference TRBV2 and TRBJ1-4, is EPEVTQTPSHQVTQMGQEVILRCVPISNHLYFYWYRQILGQKVEFLVSFYNNEISEKSEIFDDQFSVERPDGSNFTLKIRSTKLEDSAMYFCASSEVTGGDEKLFFGSGTQLSVL.

This chain links TRBV14 with TRBJ2-3; 10 positions match TRBD2. V lost 3 bases, J lost 1 base, and 4 bases stayed unmatched. The germline V gene has CDR1 SGHDN and CDR2 FVKESK. This CDR3 spans 16 amino acids. The CDR3 sequence is CASSQTGLAGTDTQYF. DNA of the CDR3: TGTGCCAGCAGCCAGACTGGACTAGCGGGCACAGATACGCAGTATTTT.

V usage is TRBV19 and J usage is TRBJ2-7; the D gene is possibly TRBD2 (6 bases). V lost 3 bases and J 2 bases, leaving 11 bases between the germline ends. The CDR3 runs 14 residues. Per the germline V gene, CDR1 is LNHDA and CDR2 is SQIVND (reference sequence). CDR3 sequence: CASSIQAGPYEQYF. The CDR3 coding sequence is TGTGCCAGTAGTATTCAAGCGGGCCCCTACGAGCAGTACTTC. Full variable domain (rest looked up from reference TRBV19 and TRBJ2-7): DGGITQSPKYLFRKEGQNVTLSCEQNLNHDAMYWYRQDPGQGLRLIYYSQIVNDFQKGDIAEGYSVSREKKESFPLTVTSAQKNPTAFYLCASSIQAGPYEQYFGPGTRLTVT.

The chain uses TRBV30 and TRBJ1-2; TRBD1 is a possible D gene (6 bases). This CDR3 has 13 residues. The V end was cut by 0 bases, the J end by 8 bases, with 13 bases between. The germline gives CDR1 GTSNPN, CDR2 SVGIG (reference sequence). CDR3 nucleotide sequence: TGTGCCTGGAGTGTACAACGGGGGCAAGGCTACACCTTC. Its translation: CAWSVQRGQGYTF.

The J gene is TRBJ2-1, the V gene TRBV24-1; 11 bases agree with TRBD2. V gave up 8 bases and J gave up 9 bases; unmatched junction bases: 20. Germline CDR1 and CDR2: KGHDR and SFDVKD. The CDR3 is made up of 18 amino acids. CDR3 DNA sequence: TGTGCCACCACCGAGACAGGGACAACTAGCGGGAGATCGGGTGAGCAGTTCTTC. The encoded protein is CATTETGTTSGRSGEQFF.

J is TRBJ2-1 and V is TRBV4-1, with TRBD2 identical over 9 bases. With 0 bases clipped from V and 3 bases from J, the junction kept 6 bases outside the gene matches. The CDR3 is 17 amino acids. Germline V gives CDR1 MGHRA, CDR2 YSYEKL. CDR3 sequence: CASSQEGLADIYNEQFF. The CDR3 coding sequence is TGCGCCAGCAGCCAAGAGGGACTAGCTGACATCTACAATGAGCAGTTCTTC.

Concerning this clone itself: At the DNA level, this CDR3 is encoded by other sequences in the same sample as well. The chain is built from TRBV21-1 and TRBJ2-7; the D call in the table, TRBD2, was not verified against the DNA. TRBV21-1 is marked as a pseudogene. The CDR3 runs to 15 residues. The CDR3 spells CASSKVSGSSYEQYF. The CDR3 region has the DNA TGTGCCAGCAGCAAAGTCAGCGGGAGCTCCTACGAGCAGTACTTC.

This sequence joins TRBV7-3 and TRBJ2-1; D ambiguous. Looked up from germline, CDR1 is SGHTA and CDR2 is FQGTGA. This CDR3 is 14 amino acids long. Trimming took off 4 bases at V and 3 bases at J, with 10 bases between the two ends. The DNA of the CDR3 is TGTGCCAGCAGCTCCAGAGATGGCTACAATGAGCAGTTCTTC. This translates into CASSSRDGYNEQFF.

This chain connects TRBV24-1 to TRBJ2-3; D ambiguous. The CDR3 has 11 amino acids. CDR1 is KGHDR, CDR2 SFDVKD, per germline. V lost 5 bases, J lost 6 bases, and 5 bases lay in between. The CDR3 DNA reads as TGTGCCACCAGTGTTGAGGATACGCAGTATTTT. Amino acids: CATSVEDTQYF.

J is TRBJ1-2 and V is TRBV29-1, with D hard to call. CDR1 and CDR2 from the germline V gene are SQVTM and ANQGSEA. This CDR3 spans 13 amino acids. Deletions cut 6 bases from V and 4 bases from J, with 15 bases between. In DNA, the CDR3 is TGCAGCGTCCTTTATTACGGGTCCTATGGCTACACCTTC. It is translated as CSVLYYGSYGYTF.

In its sample, this clone was seen many times. DNA of the CDR3: TGTGCCAGCAGTTTTGCCGGGACTAGTGGCGGTGAGCAGTTCTTC. Its translation is CASSFAGTSGGEQFF. The chain has TRBV2 and TRBJ2-1; 8 positions agree with TRBD2. The V segment lost 5 bases and the J segment 9 bases; nucleotides outside the gene matches: 12. Germline loops: CDR1 SNHLY, CDR2 FYNNEI. The CDR3 length is 15 residues.

This clone appeared once. This chain joins TRBV7-9 and TRBJ2-5; D remains unclear. The CDR3 loop spans 12 amino acids. Trimming cost V 8 bases and J 3 bases, with 10 bases left between them. Germline CDR1 reads SEHNR; CDR2 reads FQNEAQ (reference sequence). The CDR3 protein is CASLKAKETQYF. In DNA, the CDR3 is TGTGCCAGCCTCAAGGCCAAAGAGACCCAGTACTTC.

This clone was seen a few times. CDR3 in amino acids: CASSPLLNEQFF. CDR3 sequence (DNA): TGTGCCAGCTCACCCCTCCTGAATGAGCAGTTCTTC. The chain recombines TRBV18 with TRBJ2-1; the D is unclear. V lost 3 bases and J 7 bases, leaving 7 bases between the germline ends. This CDR3 comprises 12 residues. Looked up from germline, CDR1 is KGHSH and CDR2 is LQKENI.

The rearrangement joins TRBV18 to TRBJ2-1; the D is unclear. V was cut by 1 base and J by 2 bases, with 9 bases left in between. This CDR3 spans 15 amino acids. Germline V gene data show CDR1 as KGHSH and CDR2 as LQKENI. The CDR3 region is CASSPLSPTYNEQFF. The CDR3 coding sequence is TGTGCCAGCTCACCACTTAGCCCCACCTACAATGAGCAGTTCTTC.

This clone appeared a single time. The rearrangement joins TRBV19 to TRBJ2-7; D is uncertain. V was shortened by 6 bases and J by 2 bases, with 14 bases between the two germline ends. Germline loops: CDR1 LNHDA, CDR2 SQIVND (reference sequence). The CDR3 runs 14 residues. The CDR3 here is CASRESKTTYEQYF. The CDR3 nucleotides are TGTGCCAGTAGAGAATCGAAAACCACCTACGAGCAGTACTTC.

This chain's CDR3 is CASSGFRENTGELFF. The DNA for the CDR3 is TGTGCCAGCAGCGGTTTTAGGGAGAACACCGGGGAGCTGTTTTTT. The chain joins TRBV9 to TRBJ2-2; D remains unclear. Germline V lookup: CDR1 SGDLS, CDR2 YYNGEE. The CDR3 sequence is 15 residues long. V was trimmed by 3 bases and J by 1 base, leaving 10 bases between them.

The chain couples TRBV2 to TRBJ1-1, with 7 bases matching TRBD1. Germline CDR1 SNHLY, CDR2 FYNNEI. The CDR3 consists of 14 residues. Trimming removed 3 bases from V and 4 bases from J; junction bases left unmatched: 5. CDR3 coding DNA: TGTGCCAGCAGTGACCGTACAGGGGTCACTGAAGCTTTCTTT. This encodes CASSDRTGVTEAFF.

The chain joins TRBV24-1 to TRBJ2-1; perhaps TRBD2 as D (5 bases). Germline CDR1 and CDR2: KGHDR and SFDVKD. Between the trimmed V and J ends, which lost 3 bases and 0 bases, there was a span of 11 bases. The CDR3 has 16 amino acids. The chain's CDR3 is CATSDRTPSSYNEQFF. CDR3 in DNA: TGTGCCACCAGTGATCGGACTCCCAGCTCCTACAATGAGCAGTTCTTC.

J is TRBJ2-1 and V is TRBV7-9, with D perhaps matching TRBD2 (5 bases). CDR3 length: 14 amino acids. V was cut by 4 bases and J by 4 bases, with 11 bases left in between. In germline, CDR1 is SEHNR, CDR2 FQNEAQ (reference sequence). This CDR3 reads CASSSRSGYNEQFF. CDR3 sequence (DNA): TGTGCCAGCAGCTCCAGGAGCGGTTACAATGAGCAGTTCTTC.

The chain couples TRBV5-8 to TRBJ2-7, with unresolved D. This CDR3 spans 13 amino acids. V lost 2 bases and J 5 bases, leaving 11 bases between the germline ends. In germline, CDR1 is SGHTS, CDR2 YDEGEE. CDR3 DNA: TGTGCCAGCAGCTTTGTAACCCGCAACGAGCAGTACTTC. This encodes CASSFVTRNEQYF.

The gene calls are TRBV9 and TRBJ2-3, with TRBD2 matching over 8 bases. The CDR3 runs 19 residues. With 4 bases clipped from V and 1 base from J, the junction kept 17 bases outside the gene matches. Germline assignment: CDR1 SGDLS and CDR2 YYNGEE. CDR3 DNA: TGTGCCAGCAGCCTATCCTCAAGCGGCGGGCGGGGGGGCACAGATACGCAGTATTTT. Translated, it gives CASSLSSSGGRGGTDTQYF.